Each of the 2 T cell receptor beta chains below was sequenced from the same sample in a study of T-cell memory formation after mild COVID-19. TCRdb reprocessed the 5' RACE reads with MiXCR, giving one entry per CDR3 protein. This table holds about 430,000 distinct CDR3 sequences, about 24% found once. Sequencing was carried out using PBMCs or a T cell subset sorted from them (not recorded which). The origin of the receptors is an adult woman who had mild COVID-19 (a few samples of this study predate the infection). Cell type and time point are not known.

The chain employs TRBV12-3 or TRBV12-4 and TRBJ2-1; 7 nucleotides line up with TRBD2. This CDR3 has 14 residues. V lost 9 bases, J lost 6 bases, and 11 bases stayed unmatched. The CDR3 region has the DNA TGTGCCAGTCTCGCGCGGGAGCCCCCCAATGAGCAGTTCTTC. Translating gives CASLAREPPNEQFF.

This clonotype was seen a few times. The V gene is TRBV10-3, the J gene TRBJ2-7; 9 bases agree with TRBD1. Germline V CDR1 and CDR2: ENHRY, SYGVKD. The CDR3 covers 12 residues. The ends lost 8 bases at V and 3 bases at J; junction bases unmatched: 2. Here the CDR3 reads CAIADRGYEQYF. As DNA, the CDR3 is TGTGCCATCGCGGACAGGGGCTACGAGCAGTACTTC.